These T cell receptor beta chains were read from a single sample in a study of patients and donors after allogeneic stem cell transplantation. TCRdb passed the RT-PCR reads through MiXCR, listing each CDR3 protein once. This table has 150,000 to 200,000 distinct CDR3 sequences, approximately 31% appearing once. Sequenced input: blood, either unsorted or a sorted T cell fraction (not recorded which). Every receptor here comes from a human donor who was either an allogeneic HSCT recipient or a stem cell or donor lymphocyte infusion donor (not recorded which). It is not recorded whose cells these are; they may come from a transplant donor. CDR3s include the opening cysteine and the closing phenylalanine or tryptophan. Fields, in order: V gene, J gene, clone size, D gene, CDR3 DNA, CDR3 protein. D genes are given only for firm matches. The size entry is marked missing in some rows and otherwise reads once, few, many or a size class.

V gene: TRBV20-1
J gene: TRBJ2-2
clone size: .
D gene: .
CDR3 DNA: TGCAGTGCTAGAGATCCTCGGTCGGGATCGAACACCGGGGAGCTGTTTTTT
CDR3 protein: CSARDPRSGSNTGELFF

V gene: TRBV6-1
J gene: TRBJ1-1
clone size: .
D gene: .
CDR3 DNA: TGTGCCAGCAGTGAATTGGTAAACACTGAAGCTTTCTTT
CDR3 protein: CASSELVNTEAFF

V gene: TRBV27
J gene: TRBJ2-1
clone size: .
D gene: TRBD1
CDR3 DNA: TGTGCCAGCAGTTTCGACAGGGTGGGTGAGCAGTTCTTC
CDR3 protein: CASSFDRVGEQFF

V gene: TRBV5-1
J gene: TRBJ1-1
clone size: few
D gene: .
CDR3 DNA: TGCGCCAGCAACTTCCCTGGAAGCACTGAAGCTTTCTTT
CDR3 protein: CASNFPGSTEAFF

V gene: TRBV6-2/TRBV6-3
J gene: TRBJ2-2
clone size: .
D gene: .
CDR3 DNA: TGTGCCAGCAGTTACTGGGCCGGGGAGCTGTTTTTT
CDR3 protein: CASSYWAGELFF

V gene: TRBV15
J gene: TRBJ2-7
clone size: few
D gene: TRBD2
CDR3 DNA: TGTGCCACCAGCAGGACAGCGGGAGGGTTCTACGAGCAGTACTTC
CDR3 protein: CATSRTAGGFYEQYF

V gene: TRBV9
J gene: TRBJ2-1
clone size: .
D gene: .
CDR3 DNA: TGTGCCAGCAGCGTAGAACTAGTCACCAATGAGCAGTTCTTC
CDR3 protein: CASSVELVTNEQFF

V gene: TRBV10-3
J gene: TRBJ2-1
clone size: .
D gene: .
CDR3 DNA: TGTGCCATCAGTGATTATGGGGTGGATGAGCAGTTCTTC
CDR3 protein: CAISDYGVDEQFF

V gene: TRBV7-2
J gene: TRBJ2-3
clone size: .
D gene: TRBD1
CDR3 DNA: TGTGCCAGCAGCGGGCGACAGGGGGATACGCAGTATTTT
CDR3 protein: CASSGRQGDTQYF

V gene: TRBV6-6
J gene: TRBJ2-7
clone size: .
D gene: .
CDR3 DNA: TGTGCCAGCAGCGGCAGAGGGGCCTACGAGCAGTACTTC
CDR3 protein: CASSGRGAYEQYF

V gene: TRBV9
J gene: TRBJ2-3
clone size: .
D gene: TRBD2
CDR3 DNA: TGTGCCAGCAGCGTAAGGAGCGGGGTTGGGTATACGCAGTATTTT
CDR3 protein: CASSVRSGVGYTQYF

V gene: TRBV4-3
J gene: TRBJ2-7
clone size: few
D gene: .
CDR3 DNA: TGCGCCAGCCCCTGGAAGGAGGGAGGCGAGCAGTACTTC
CDR3 protein: CASPWKEGGEQYF

V gene: TRBV27
J gene: TRBJ1-6
clone size: .
D gene: .
CDR3 DNA: TGTGCCAGCGGGGTACAGTCGAGCTCCTATAATTCACCCCTCCACTTT
CDR3 protein: CASGVQSSSYNSPLHF

V gene: TRBV28
J gene: TRBJ1-6
clone size: .
D gene: TRBD1
CDR3 DNA: TGTGCCAGCAGTCCGTGGACAGGGGCGTATTCACCCCTCCACTTT
CDR3 protein: CASSPWTGAYSPLHF

V gene: TRBV10-3
J gene: TRBJ2-5
clone size: .
D gene: .
CDR3 DNA: TGTGCCATCAGGGAGTACTATAACAGACAAGAGACCCAGTACTTC
CDR3 protein: CAIREYYNRQETQYF

V gene: TRBV4-3
J gene: TRBJ1-6
clone size: many
D gene: .
CDR3 DNA: TGCGCCAGCAGCCAAGGGGATGGTACGATTAATTCACCCCTCCACTTT
CDR3 protein: CASSQGDGTINSPLHF

V gene: TRBV28
J gene: TRBJ1-4
clone size: .
D gene: .
CDR3 DNA: TGTGCCAGCAGTTCGCCGGGCACATCGAGGGAAAAACTGTTTTTT
CDR3 protein: CASSSPGTSREKLFF

V gene: TRBV7-9
J gene: TRBJ2-2
clone size: .
D gene: .
CDR3 DNA: TGTGCCAGCTGGGGAACCAACACCGGGGAGCTGTTTTTT
CDR3 protein: CASWGTNTGELFF

V gene: TRBV15
J gene: TRBJ1-5
clone size: .
D gene: .
CDR3 DNA: TGTGCCACCAGCAGTCCTTTGGGGGCCAAGGGCAATCAGCCCCAGCATTTT
CDR3 protein: CATSSPLGAKGNQPQHF

V gene: TRBV6-2/TRBV6-3
J gene: TRBJ2-3
clone size: few
D gene: .
CDR3 DNA: TGTGCCAGCAGTTACCCGGAGGATACGCAGTATTTT
CDR3 protein: CASSYPEDTQYF

V gene: TRBV2
J gene: TRBJ2-1
clone size: few
D gene: .
CDR3 DNA: TGTGCCAGCAGTGGGGGGGAGGCCCCGCCATACAATGAGCAGTTCTTC
CDR3 protein: CASSGGEAPPYNEQFF

V gene: TRBV7-2
J gene: TRBJ2-2
clone size: few
D gene: TRBD2
CDR3 DNA: TGTGCCAGCAGCTTAGAGGAACTAGCGGGGTTCACCGGGGAGCTGTTTTTT
CDR3 protein: CASSLEELAGFTGELFF

V gene: TRBV6-6
J gene: TRBJ2-1
clone size: few
D gene: .
CDR3 DNA: TGTGCCAGCAGTTGGGGACGGAATGAGCAGTTCTTC
CDR3 protein: CASSWGRNEQFF

V gene: TRBV7-8
J gene: TRBJ2-5
clone size: .
D gene: .
CDR3 DNA: TGTGCCAGCAGCTTAGGGGGACAGACCCAGTACTTC
CDR3 protein: CASSLGGQTQYF

V gene: TRBV20-1
J gene: TRBJ2-2
clone size: few
D gene: .
CDR3 DNA: TGCAGTGCTAGTGACGGGAGAAGGGCCGGGGAGCTGTTTTTT
CDR3 protein: CSASDGRRAGELFF

V gene: TRBV2
J gene: TRBJ2-4
clone size: few
D gene: TRBD2
CDR3 DNA: TGTGCCAGCAGTGATGGACTAGTAGCCAAAAACATTCAGTACTTC
CDR3 protein: CASSDGLVAKNIQYF

V gene: TRBV4-3
J gene: TRBJ2-3
clone size: .
D gene: .
CDR3 DNA: TGCGCCAGCAGCCAAGATCGGGGCCCCTGGGTAGATACGCAGTATTTT
CDR3 protein: CASSQDRGPWVDTQYF